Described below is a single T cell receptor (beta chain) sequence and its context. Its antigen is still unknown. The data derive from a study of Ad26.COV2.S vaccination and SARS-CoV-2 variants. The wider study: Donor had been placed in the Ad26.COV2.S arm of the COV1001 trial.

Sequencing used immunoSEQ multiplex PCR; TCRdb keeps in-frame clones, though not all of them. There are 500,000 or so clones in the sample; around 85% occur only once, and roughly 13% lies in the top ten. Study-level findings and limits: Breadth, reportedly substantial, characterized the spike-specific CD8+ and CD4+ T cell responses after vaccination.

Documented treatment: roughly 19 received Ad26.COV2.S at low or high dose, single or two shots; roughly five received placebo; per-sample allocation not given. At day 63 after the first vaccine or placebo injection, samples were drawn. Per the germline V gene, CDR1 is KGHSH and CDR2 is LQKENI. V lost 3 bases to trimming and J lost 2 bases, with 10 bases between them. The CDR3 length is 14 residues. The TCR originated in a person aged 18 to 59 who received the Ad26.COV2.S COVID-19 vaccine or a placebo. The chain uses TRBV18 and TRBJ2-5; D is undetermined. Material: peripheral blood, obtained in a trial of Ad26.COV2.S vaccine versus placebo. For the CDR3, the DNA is TGTGCCAGCTCACCGCCGTCTATACAAGAGACCCAGTACTTC. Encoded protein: CASSPPSIQETQYF.